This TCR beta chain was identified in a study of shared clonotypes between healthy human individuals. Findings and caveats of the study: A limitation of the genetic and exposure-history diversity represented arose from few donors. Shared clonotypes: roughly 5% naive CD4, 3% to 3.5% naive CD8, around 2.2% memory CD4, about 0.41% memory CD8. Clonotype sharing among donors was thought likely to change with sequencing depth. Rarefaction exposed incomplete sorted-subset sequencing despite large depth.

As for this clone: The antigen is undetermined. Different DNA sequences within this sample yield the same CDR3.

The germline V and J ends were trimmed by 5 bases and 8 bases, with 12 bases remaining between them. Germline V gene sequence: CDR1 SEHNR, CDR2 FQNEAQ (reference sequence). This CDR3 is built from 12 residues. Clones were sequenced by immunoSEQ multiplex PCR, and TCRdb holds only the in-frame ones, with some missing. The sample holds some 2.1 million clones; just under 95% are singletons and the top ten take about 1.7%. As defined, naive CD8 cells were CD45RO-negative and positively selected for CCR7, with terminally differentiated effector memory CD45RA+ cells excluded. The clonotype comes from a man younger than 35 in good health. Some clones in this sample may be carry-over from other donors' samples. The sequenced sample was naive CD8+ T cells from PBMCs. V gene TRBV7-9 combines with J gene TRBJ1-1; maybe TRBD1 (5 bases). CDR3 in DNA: TGTGCCAGCAGCCCCGGGACGGCAGAAGCTTTCTTT. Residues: CASSPGTAEAFF.